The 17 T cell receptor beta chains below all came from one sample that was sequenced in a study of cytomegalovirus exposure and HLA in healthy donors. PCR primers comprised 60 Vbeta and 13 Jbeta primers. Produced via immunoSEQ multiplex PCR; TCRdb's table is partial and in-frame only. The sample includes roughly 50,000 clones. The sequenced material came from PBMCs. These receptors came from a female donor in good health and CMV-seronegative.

The CDR3 spells CASSLDLTGSGNTIYF. CDR3 in DNA: TGCGCCAGCAGCTTGGACCTGACGGGCTCTGGAAACACCATATATTTT. The rearrangement links TRBV5-1 to TRBJ1-3; D is unresolved. Trimming removed 0 bases from V and 0 bases from J, with 10 bases in between. Per the germline V gene, CDR1 is SGHRS and CDR2 is YFSETQ. CDR3 length: 16 amino acids.

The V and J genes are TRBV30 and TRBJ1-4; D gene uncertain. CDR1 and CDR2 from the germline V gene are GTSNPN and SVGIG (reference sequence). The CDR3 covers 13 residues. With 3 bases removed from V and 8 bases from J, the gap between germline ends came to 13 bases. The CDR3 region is CAWSGGQTEKLFF. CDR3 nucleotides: TGTGCCTGGAGCGGAGGGCAGACCGAAAAACTGTTTTTT.

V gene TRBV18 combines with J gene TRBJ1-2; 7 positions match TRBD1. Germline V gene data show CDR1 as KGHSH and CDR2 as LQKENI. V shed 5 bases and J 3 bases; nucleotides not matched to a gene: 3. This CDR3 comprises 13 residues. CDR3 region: CASSEGTDYGYTF. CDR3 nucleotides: TGTGCCAGCTCAGAAGGGACAGACTATGGCTACACCTTC.

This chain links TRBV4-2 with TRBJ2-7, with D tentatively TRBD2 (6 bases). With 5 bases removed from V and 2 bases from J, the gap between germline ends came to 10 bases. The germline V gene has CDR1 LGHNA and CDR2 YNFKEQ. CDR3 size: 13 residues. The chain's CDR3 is CASSGGSAYEQYF. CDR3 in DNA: TGTGCCAGCAGCGGGGGGTCCGCCTACGAGCAGTACTTC.

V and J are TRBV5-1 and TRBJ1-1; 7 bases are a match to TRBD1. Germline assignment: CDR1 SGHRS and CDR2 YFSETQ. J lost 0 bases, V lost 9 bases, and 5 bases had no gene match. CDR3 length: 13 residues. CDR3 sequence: CATRDRLNTEAFF. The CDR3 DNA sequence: TGCGCCACCAGGGACAGATTGAACACTGAAGCTTTCTTT.

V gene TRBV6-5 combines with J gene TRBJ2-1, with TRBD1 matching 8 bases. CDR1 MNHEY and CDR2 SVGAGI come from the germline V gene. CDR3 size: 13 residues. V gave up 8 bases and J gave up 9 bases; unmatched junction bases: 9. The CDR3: CASGERTGFEQFF. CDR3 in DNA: TGTGCCAGCGGAGAGCGGACAGGGTTTGAGCAGTTCTTC.

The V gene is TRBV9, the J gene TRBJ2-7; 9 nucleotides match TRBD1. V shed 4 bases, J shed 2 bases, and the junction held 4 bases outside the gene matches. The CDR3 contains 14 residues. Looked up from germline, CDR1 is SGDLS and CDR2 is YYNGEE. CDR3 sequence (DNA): TGTGCCAGCAGCATTGGGGACAGGGCCTACGAGCAGTACTTC. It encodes CASSIGDRAYEQYF.

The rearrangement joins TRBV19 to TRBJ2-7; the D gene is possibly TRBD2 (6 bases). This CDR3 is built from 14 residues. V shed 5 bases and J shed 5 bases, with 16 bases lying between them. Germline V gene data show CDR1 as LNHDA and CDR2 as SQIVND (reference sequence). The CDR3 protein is CASSWRAIANEQYF. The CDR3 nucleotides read TGTGCCAGTAGTTGGAGGGCGATAGCGAACGAGCAGTACTTC.

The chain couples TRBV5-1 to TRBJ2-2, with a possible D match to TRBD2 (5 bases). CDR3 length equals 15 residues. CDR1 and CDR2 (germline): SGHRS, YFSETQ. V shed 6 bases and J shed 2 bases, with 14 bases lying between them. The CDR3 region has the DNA TGCGCCAGCACTCGGGGAGAGAGAAACACCGGGGAGCTGTTTTTT. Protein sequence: CASTRGERNTGELFF.

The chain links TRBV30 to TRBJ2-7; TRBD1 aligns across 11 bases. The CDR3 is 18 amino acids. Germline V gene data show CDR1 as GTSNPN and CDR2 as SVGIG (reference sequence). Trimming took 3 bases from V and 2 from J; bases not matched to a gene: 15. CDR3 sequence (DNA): TGTGCCTGGAGGGTGGGGGTCACGAGGGACAGGGGGACCTACGAGCAGTACTTC. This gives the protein CAWRVGVTRDRGTYEQYF.

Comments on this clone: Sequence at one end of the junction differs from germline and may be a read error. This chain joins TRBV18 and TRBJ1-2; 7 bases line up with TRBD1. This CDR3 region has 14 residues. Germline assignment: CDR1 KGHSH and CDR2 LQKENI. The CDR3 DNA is TGTGCCAGCTCACGGAGCCCCCGGGACAGCTGGTCGGGCTTC. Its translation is CASSRSPRDSWSGF.

This chain's CDR3 is CASARQGLTYEQYF. The CDR3 DNA is TGTGCTAGTGCTAGACAGGGACTTACCTACGAGCAGTACTTC. This chain links TRBV12-5 with TRBJ2-7; perhaps TRBD1 as D (7 bases). The germline V gene has CDR1 LGHNT and CDR2 FRNRAP. CDR3 length equals 14 residues. V lost 7 bases and J lost 2, with 15 bases in between.

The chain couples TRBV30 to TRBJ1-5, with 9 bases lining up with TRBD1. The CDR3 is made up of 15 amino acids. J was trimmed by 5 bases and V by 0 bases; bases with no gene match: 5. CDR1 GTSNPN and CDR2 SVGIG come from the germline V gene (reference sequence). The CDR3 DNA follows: TGTGCCTGGAGTGTAGGGACAGGGCGACATCAGCCCCAGCATTTT. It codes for CAWSVGTGRHQPQHF.

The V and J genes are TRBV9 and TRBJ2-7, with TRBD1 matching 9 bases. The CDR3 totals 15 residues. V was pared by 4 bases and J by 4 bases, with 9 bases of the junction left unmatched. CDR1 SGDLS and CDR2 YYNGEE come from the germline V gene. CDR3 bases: TGTGCCAGCAGCCCCGGGACAGGGTGGTTGTACGAGCAGTACTTC. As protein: CASSPGTGWLYEQYF.

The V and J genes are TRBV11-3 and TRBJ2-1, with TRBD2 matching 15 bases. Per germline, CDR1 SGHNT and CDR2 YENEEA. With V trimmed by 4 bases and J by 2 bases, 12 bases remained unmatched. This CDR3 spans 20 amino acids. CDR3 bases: TGTGCCAGCAGCTCCCACGAGGCGGGACTAGCGGGAGGCCCCTACAATGAGCAGTTCTTC. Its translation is CASSSHEAGLAGGPYNEQFF.

The CDR3 protein is CASRAGPTYEQYF. CDR3 bases: TGTGCCAGCAGGGCAGGCCCTACCTACGAGCAGTACTTC. The chain combines TRBV6-5 with TRBJ2-7; the D is unclear. Trimming cost V 6 bases and J 2 bases, with 11 bases left between them. This CDR3 has 13 residues. The germline V gene encodes CDR1 MNHEY and CDR2 SVGAGI.

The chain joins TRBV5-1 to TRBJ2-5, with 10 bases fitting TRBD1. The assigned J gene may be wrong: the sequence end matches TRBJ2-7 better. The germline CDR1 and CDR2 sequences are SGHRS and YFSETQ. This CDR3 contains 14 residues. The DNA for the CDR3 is TGCGCCAGCAGCTTGGGGACAGGGGGTTACGAGCAGTACTTC. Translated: CASSLGTGGYEQYF.